This T cell receptor beta chain was retrieved from a study of shared clonotypes between healthy human individuals. This clone was seen a few times. TCRdb keeps only in-frame clones here, not all; method: immunoSEQ multiplex PCR. The table shows some 360,000 clones, with roughly 70% occurring only once. The CDR3 totals 14 residues. J lost 7 bases, V lost 6 bases, and 6 bases had no gene match. Germline V gene data show CDR1 as MNHEY and CDR2 as SVGAGI. The sequenced sample consisted of memory CD4+ T cells sorted from blood. Described subset: CD45RA-negative fraction. The clonotype was recovered from a man in his thirties or forties in good health. The chain combines TRBV6-5 with TRBJ2-1; 10 positions match TRBD1. CDR3 protein: CASRRDRGVNEQFF. The CDR3 bases are TGTGCCAGCAGACGGGACAGGGGAGTAAATGAGCAGTTCTTC.